This TCR beta chain emerged from a study of regulatory T cells. Germline values: CDR1 SGHKS, CDR2 YYEKEE (reference sequence). CDR3 length: 14 residues. Trimming pared 0 bases from V and 10 bases from J, leaving 13 bases between. The primer mix had 52 TRBV and 13 TRBJ primers. Here immunoSEQ multiplex PCR was the method, and the copy in TCRdb shows in-frame clones only, minus some. Among about 35,000 clones listed, around 91% were seen once. Whole-study findings and limits: In CD3G-deficient patients, conventional CD4+ T cells were enriched for hydrophobic CDR3 residues at positions 6 and 7.

As to this clone: The antigen remains unidentified.

The source material was conventional CD4+ T cells sorted from blood. The origin of this receptor is a young adult with CD3G deficiency. V gene TRBV5-5 combines with J gene TRBJ1-4; D uncertain. CDR3 region: CASSLEGPGGKLFF. CDR3 DNA: TGTGCCAGCAGCTTGGAGGGTCCGGGAGGAAAACTGTTTTTT.